Here is one T cell receptor beta chain with its context. The assay was immunoSEQ multiplex PCR, and TCRdb's table has in-frame clones only and misses some. The sample yields more than 45,000 clones, around 91% seen once. V gave up 8 bases and J gave up 10 bases, with 12 bases separating them. The CDR3 length is 12 residues. Germline V gene data show CDR1 as MNHEY and CDR2 as SVGAGI. These data are taken from a study of blood T cell repertoires in COVID-19. The receptor comes from a human donor in a cohort sampled during active COVID-19. Sequencing used peripheral blood. The genes are TRBV6-5 and TRBJ1-6; TRBD1 might be the D (6 bases). CDR3 sequence: CASGTRTSPLHF. The CDR3 DNA reads TGTGCCAGCGGGACACGGACCTCACCCCTCCACTTT.